Sequencing of this T cell receptor (beta chain) was carried out in a study of blood T cell repertoires in COVID-19 (dated by TCRdb to about 2020). With regard to the full study: Collaborator samples came from the United States, Italy and Spain and covered acute and convalescent phases of COVID-19. The material from the prospective study consisted of cDNA or gDNA derived from T cells, B-cell-depleted T cells, or PBMCs. Subjects who had been exposed to COVID-19, were actively infected with it, or had recovered from it provided the deeply sampled blood TCRbeta repertoires that made up the dataset. The repertoires were made available in a free public database intended to serve as a resource for research on the immune response to SARS-CoV-2. Samples came from the ongoing ImmuneRACE study (first 160 participants) plus 1,254 subjects from 6 global collaborators. A de-identified subject ID, COVID-19 status, age in years and sex were almost always included in the sample metadata. Where available, HLA class I and class II types were obtained from metadata supplied by the sample provider rather than from assay-based typing. General findings and caveats noted by the study authors: The amount of clinical and demographic metadata varied by source and participant and was provided uncurated.

TCRbeta CDR3 regions were amplified from genomic DNA using the immunoSEQ Assay, a bias-controlled multiplex PCR. The study's own analysis went as follows. Within the assay, amplification of reference gene primers was used to estimate how many nucleated cells each sample contained. To quantify the absolute abundance of each unique TCRbeta CDR3 rearrangement, sequence reads were collapsed and filtered. For each sample, productive Simpson clonality was calculated by taking the square root of Simpson's diversity index across productive rearrangements. TCRdb stores this immuneACCESS table with in-frame sequences only. Part of the clones is absent; in the studies checked, under half of the shortfall reflects unresolved V genes, and no reason is known for the rest. V and J calls plus clone size are reproduced from that table; the DNA served to infer D and trimming. The sample yields hundreds of thousands of clones; around 90% were counted once. Of the sample, approximately 2.4% falls within the top ten clones.

The CDR1 and CDR2 encoded by the germline V gene are SGHDT and YYEEEE. Taken from cysteine to phenylalanine, the CDR3 has 15 residues. Of the read, only the CDR3 DNA is kept; its 45 bases are in frame from base 1. Unmatched junction bases come to 7, with V trimmed by 1 base and J by 8 bases. The collaborating institutions used their own protocols to collect whole blood in K2EDTA tubes. For TCRbeta analysis, collaborators shipped samples as frozen whole blood, isolated PBMCs, or DNA extracted from either of those sample types. Points on this clone: Its specific antigen is unknown. Per-base qualities were not stored, and no clone one base away is much larger.

The receptor was derived from a man younger than 35 with active or convalescent COVID-19. Here the chain combines TRBV5-6 and TRBJ1-2, with TRBD1 matching 11 junction bases. Sequenced sample: peripheral blood. The CDR3 has the sequence CASSLSDRGRLGYTF. The DNA is as follows: TGTGCCAGCAGCTTGTCGGACAGGGGGCGGCTGGGCTACACCTTC.